These 26 T cell receptor beta chains came from one sample sequenced in a study of long-term antiretroviral therapy in people with HIV. Version v3.0 of the immunoSEQ assay ran at survey level. Clones were read by immunoSEQ multiplex PCR, and TCRdb kept only the in-frame ones, dropping some. The table includes tens of thousands of clones, 70% to 90% detected once. The sample was unsorted PBMCs, taken roughly 2.9 years before starting antiretroviral therapy. The receptors were sampled from a woman younger than 45 with HIV.

A single count supports this clone. The chain links TRBV5-1 to TRBJ2-1; D not resolved. V gave up 0 bases and J gave up 3 bases, with 4 bases separating them. This CDR3 comprises 13 residues. CDR1 and CDR2 (germline): SGHRS, YFSETQ. The CDR3 loop is CASSLADYNEQFF. CDR3 in DNA: TGCGCCAGCAGCTTGGCGGACTACAATGAGCAGTTCTTC.

This CDR3 is CASSLYPDTSYNEQFF. In nucleotides, the CDR3 is TGCGCCAGCAGCTTGTATCCAGATACCTCATACAATGAGCAGTTCTTC. This chain connects TRBV5-1 to TRBJ2-1; D is ambiguous. This CDR3 has 16 amino acids. Per germline, CDR1 SGHRS and CDR2 YFSETQ. Trimming removed 1 base at V and 4 bases at J, with 15 bases between.

This chain links TRBV27 with TRBJ1-4; TRBD1 matches at 7 bases. The CDR3 runs to 14 residues. Germline CDR1 is MNHEY and CDR2 is SMNVEV (reference sequence). The J segment lost 7 bases and the V segment lost 8 bases, leaving 10 bases of the junction unmatched. The CDR3 reads CASGEQGISEKLFF. CDR3 in DNA: TGTGCCAGCGGGGAACAGGGGATCAGTGAAAAACTGTTTTTT.

This clone was detected a few times. The chain couples TRBV28 to TRBJ2-7; 7 nucleotides align to TRBD1. V shed 5 bases and J 6 bases; nucleotides not matched to a gene: 7. The CDR3 contains 13 residues. Germline CDR1 is MDHEN and CDR2 is SYDVKM. The CDR3 reads CASSETNRGEQYV. In DNA, the CDR3 is TGTGCCAGCAGTGAAACAAACAGGGGCGAGCAGTACGTC.

This rearrangement joins TRBV28 to TRBJ1-2; a possible D gene is TRBD1 (5 bases). V lost 2 bases to trimming and J lost 8 bases, with 9 bases between them. The CDR3 is made up of 12 amino acids. Germline CDR1 reads MDHEN; CDR2 reads SYDVKM. The CDR3 bases are TGTGCCAGCAGTTTAGGGGGAGGCGGCTACACCTTC. It translates to CASSLGGGGYTF.

The chain combines TRBV7-2 with TRBJ1-2, with D possibly being TRBD1 (5 bases). The V end was cut by 5 bases, the J end by 5 bases, with 15 bases between. The CDR3 loop spans 14 amino acids. Per the germline V gene, CDR1 is SGHTA and CDR2 is FQGNSA. The CDR3 DNA follows: TGTGCCAGCAGCCCCGGGGCCTTTGGGTATGGCTACACCTTC. Its translation is CASSPGAFGYGYTF.

The V gene is TRBV14, the J gene TRBJ1-1; D is uncertain. V lost 8 bases, J lost 0 bases, and 16 bases lay in between. The CDR3 contains 15 residues. Germline CDR1 and CDR2: SGHDN and FVKESK. The CDR3, as DNA: TGTGCCAGCCCTAAGTGGGCAGGAATGAACACTGAAGCTTTCTTT. Translating it yields CASPKWAGMNTEAFF.

The rearrangement links TRBV14 to TRBJ2-1; D unresolved. The CDR3 length is 15 residues. Germline V gene lookup returns CDR1 SGHDN and CDR2 FVKESK. The V end lost 0 bases, the J end lost 10 bases, and 16 bases lay between the germline ends. DNA of the CDR3: TGTGCCAGCAGCCAAGATGGTGGCTCGGGCAAAGAGCAGTTCTTC. Translating gives CASSQDGGSGKEQFF. Based on the CDR3 plus reference TRBV14 and TRBJ2-1, the full variable domain is EAGVTQFPSHSVIEKGQTVTLRCDPISGHDNLYWYRRVMGKEIKFLLHFVKESKQDESGMPNNRFLAERTGGTYSTLKVQPAELEDSGVYFCASSQDGGSGKEQFFGPGTRLTVL.

The chain links TRBV18 to TRBJ2-7; D possibly corresponds to TRBD2 (6 bases). The CDR3 is 16 residues long. The ends were cut back, 3 bases at V and 0 bases at J, with 15 bases in the middle. CDR1 is KGHSH, CDR2 LQKENI, per germline. This chain's CDR3 is CASSPSEDYTSYEQYV. The CDR3 coding sequence is TGTGCCAGCTCACCGTCCGAGGACTACACCTCCTACGAGCAGTACGTC.

V usage is TRBV9 and J usage is TRBJ1-4; tentative D call: TRBD1 (5 bases). This CDR3 is 15 amino acids long. V was clipped by 4 bases and J by 4 bases, with 14 bases between them. Germline CDR1 SGDLS, CDR2 YYNGEE. The chain's CDR3 is CASSTRDGFNEKLFF. The CDR3 DNA follows: TGTGCCAGCAGCACGCGGGACGGCTTTAATGAAAAACTGTTTTTT.

The chain couples TRBV5-1 to TRBJ1-3; D gene unclear. The V gene lost 0 bases and the J gene lost 1 base, with 5 bases spanning the gap. This CDR3 is built from 14 residues. Germline values: CDR1 SGHRS, CDR2 YFSETQ. The CDR3 sequence: CASSLEVSGNTIYF. DNA for the CDR3: TGCGCCAGCAGCTTGGAGGTTTCTGGAAACACCATATATTTT. Filled out from reference TRBV5-1 and TRBJ1-3, the complete variable domain reads KAGVTQTPRYLIKTRGQQVTLSCSPISGHRSVSWYQQTPGQGLQFLFEYFSETQRNKGNFPGRFSGRQFSNSRSEMNVSTLELGDSALYLCASSLEVSGNTIYFGEGSWLTVV.

This rearrangement joins TRBV5-5 to TRBJ1-4, with D unclear. The germline V gene encodes CDR1 SGHKS and CDR2 YYEKEE (reference sequence). The CDR3 loop spans 14 amino acids. Trimming took 6 bases from V and 2 from J, leaving 11 bases between them. The CDR3 sequence: CASTDLRTNEKLFF. CDR3 DNA sequence: TGTGCCAGCACCGATCTGCGTACTAATGAAAAACTGTTTTTT.

The chain links TRBV5-5 to TRBJ2-7; D is unclear. Germline assignment: CDR1 SGHKS and CDR2 YYEKEE (reference sequence). The length of the CDR3 is 15 residues. Trimming took 3 bases from V and 2 from J, leaving 15 bases between them. CDR3 DNA: TGTGCCAGCAGCTCGCCAGAAAAGGTGGCCTACGAGCAGTACTTC. Its protein is CASSSPEKVAYEQYF.

For the CDR3, the DNA is TGTGCCACCGGACAGGGGGCCAGGGGCACTGAAGCTTTCTTT. Amino acids: CATGQGARGTEAFF. The chain combines TRBV19 with TRBJ1-1; 11 nucleotides agree with TRBD1. V lost 10 bases to trimming and J lost 4 bases; unmatched junction nucleotides: 8. This CDR3 comprises 14 residues. Germline lookup yields CDR1 LNHDA and CDR2 SQIVND (reference sequence).

This sequence joins TRBV5-6 and TRBJ2-1; 9 bases are shared with TRBD2. The CDR3 contains 15 residues. Trimming removed 3 bases from V and 5 bases from J; junction bases left unmatched: 6. Germline assignment: CDR1 SGHDT and CDR2 YYEEEE. The CDR3 nucleotides read TGTGCCAGCAGCTCACTGGCGGGGGGGAACAATGAGCAGTTCTTC. This encodes CASSSLAGGNNEQFF. The full variable domain, its missing parts supplied by reference TRBV5-6 and TRBJ2-1, is DAGVTQSPTHLIKTRGQQVTLRCSPKSGHDTVSWYQQALGQGPQFIFQYYEEEERQRGNFPDRFSGHQFPNYSSELNVNALLLGDSALYLCASSSLAGGNNEQFFGPGTRLTVL.

The chain uses TRBV11-2 and TRBJ2-7; D is possibly TRBD1 (6 bases). Germline CDR1 SGHAT, CDR2 FQNNGV. This CDR3 region has 15 residues. The V end lost 4 bases, the J end lost 1 base, and 14 bases lay between the germline ends. CDR3 DNA: TGTGCCAGCAGCTATAGCAGGGGTGGGTCCTACGAGCAGTACTTC. It specifies CASSYSRGGSYEQYF.

The genes are TRBV5-1 and TRBJ2-7, with no clear D. The germline gives CDR1 SGHRS, CDR2 YFSETQ. The CDR3 has 14 residues. V was pared by 0 bases and J by 6 bases, with 13 bases between. The CDR3 nucleotides are TGCGCCAGCAGCTTGGAAGGGTTCTCGACCGAGCAGTACGTC. Its translation is CASSLEGFSTEQYV.

This clone was observed a single time. This chain uses TRBV7-9 with TRBJ2-1; 8 bases map to TRBD2. The length of the CDR3 is 13 residues. Germline V gene lookup returns CDR1 SEHNR and CDR2 FQNEAQ (reference sequence). The V and J ends lost 5 bases and 6 bases, in that order; junction bases with no gene match: 3. The CDR3 is CASSPGTSNEQFF. CDR3 in DNA: TGTGCCAGCAGCCCAGGGACTAGCAATGAGCAGTTCTTC.

The rearrangement joins TRBV5-4 to TRBJ1-1, with a tentative D call TRBD1 (5 bases). The ends were cut back, 3 bases at V and 6 bases at J, with 12 bases in the middle. The germline V gene encodes CDR1 SGHNT and CDR2 YYREEE (reference sequence). The CDR3 spans 13 residues. The CDR3 is CASSWDRFSEAFF. The CDR3 DNA sequence: TGTGCCAGCAGCTGGGACCGTTTCTCTGAAGCTTTCTTT.

The chain links TRBV6-5 to TRBJ1-1, with 12 bases identical to TRBD1. CDR1 and CDR2 from the germline V gene are MNHEY and SVGAGI. The CDR3 totals 12 residues. The J segment lost 13 bases and the V segment lost 2 bases, leaving 2 bases of the junction unmatched. The CDR3 reads CASSYGDRGLFF. CDR3 nucleotides: TGTGCCAGCAGTTACGGGGACAGGGGGCTTTTCTTT.

This clone ranks as medium-sized. The chain has TRBV7-2 and TRBJ2-3; either TRBD1 or TRBD2 may fit D (5 bases each). V was shortened by 1 base and J by 4 bases, with 9 bases between the two germline ends. The CDR3 contains 14 residues. The germline CDR1 and CDR2 sequences are SGHTA and FQGNSA. CDR3: CASSLGGMSDTQYF. The CDR3 nucleotides are TGTGCCAGCAGCTTAGGGGGGATGTCAGATACGCAGTATTTT.

Here the CDR3 DNA reads TGTGCCAGCAACTCCGGGAACAGAAACTATGGCTACACCTTC. Its protein product is CASNSGNRNYGYTF. This chain connects TRBV5-4 to TRBJ1-2, with unresolved D. V was pared by 6 bases and J by 2 bases, with 14 bases between. Germline values: CDR1 SGHNT, CDR2 YYREEE (reference sequence). This CDR3 has 14 residues.

V and J are TRBV9 and TRBJ1-4; the D gene is possibly TRBD1 (5 bases). Germline V gives CDR1 SGDLS, CDR2 YYNGEE. The germline V and J ends were trimmed by 3 bases and 7 bases, with 19 bases remaining between them. This CDR3 has 16 residues. CDR3 region: CASSGPSGGETEKLFF. The CDR3 region has the DNA TGTGCCAGCAGCGGCCCCTCGGGGGGAGAAACTGAAAAACTGTTTTTT.

In its sample, this clone was seen once. In DNA form, the CDR3 reads TGTGCCAGCAGTTCAGGGTCGATATACGAGCAGTACGTC. This encodes CASSSGSIYEQYV. The V call is TRBV7-9, the J call TRBJ2-7; TRBD1 is a possible D gene (5 bases). Germline loops: CDR1 SEHNR, CDR2 FQNEAQ (reference sequence). The germline V and J ends were trimmed by 6 bases and 4 bases, with 13 bases remaining between them. The CDR3 is made up of 13 amino acids.

This sequence joins TRBV27 and TRBJ1-1; 7 positions match TRBD1. The CDR3 is made up of 15 amino acids. Losses at the gene ends were 2 bases for V and 1 base for J; bases not matched to a gene: 4. Germline V gene data show CDR1 as MNHEY and CDR2 as SMNVEV (reference sequence). The CDR3 sequence is CASSLRWTGNTEAFF. The CDR3 DNA reads as TGTGCCAGCAGTTTACGGTGGACAGGGAACACTGAAGCTTTCTTT.

The chain is built from TRBV11-2 and TRBJ2-7; 7 bases align to TRBD1. The V segment lost 5 bases and the J segment 2 bases; nucleotides outside the gene matches: 6. The CDR3 is 14 residues long. Germline CDR1 SGHAT, CDR2 FQNNGV. The CDR3 loop reads CASSPTGSAYEQYV. For the CDR3, the DNA is TGTGCCAGCAGCCCGACAGGGAGTGCCTACGAGCAGTACGTC.